The 20 T cell receptor beta chains below were found in one sample sequenced in a study of blood T cell repertoires in COVID-19. Here immunoSEQ multiplex PCR was the method, and the copy in TCRdb shows in-frame clones only, minus some. Of roughly 260,000 clones in the sample, about four fifths were seen once. The sequenced sample consisted of PBMCs or T cells enriched from blood (not recorded which). Receptors were obtained from a woman between 40 and 55 years old who had been exposed to COVID-19.

The CDR3 coding sequence is TGTGCCAGCAGCTTGGGGAGCTATGGCTACACCTTC. Encoded protein: CASSLGSYGYTF. The gene calls are TRBV7-6 and TRBJ1-2; D remains ambiguous. This CDR3 spans 12 amino acids. Germline V CDR1 and CDR2: SGHVS, FNYEAQ. Trimming removed 3 bases from V and 4 bases from J, with 6 bases in between.

The rearrangement joins TRBV5-5 to TRBJ1-3; D unclear. Germline CDR1 reads SGHKS; CDR2 reads YYEKEE (reference sequence). CDR3 length equals 15 residues. Trimming removed 4 bases from V and 1 base from J, with 12 bases in between. CDR3 DNA: TGTGCCAGCAGCAACCAGTGGGAGTCTGGAAACACCATATATTTT. This codes for CASSNQWESGNTIYF.

V is TRBV9 and J is TRBJ1-2; 8 bases agree with TRBD1. The CDR3 sequence is 14 residues long. Germline V lookup: CDR1 SGDLS, CDR2 YYNGEE. V dropped 1 base and J dropped 6; count of bases not matched to a gene: 5. CDR3: CASSVLSGGHGYTF. The CDR3 DNA reads TGTGCCAGCAGCGTATTATCAGGGGGCCATGGCTACACCTTC.

The chain joins TRBV30 to TRBJ2-7; TRBD1 aligns across 7 bases. Per germline, CDR1 GTSNPN and CDR2 SVGIG (reference sequence). V lost 0 bases to trimming and J lost 7 bases; unmatched junction nucleotides: 6. The CDR3 totals 13 residues. The CDR3: CAWSVQGNGEQYF. The CDR3 DNA sequence: TGTGCCTGGAGTGTACAGGGGAATGGTGAGCAGTACTTC.

The rearrangement links TRBV7-3 to TRBJ2-7, with 11 bases identical to TRBD2. This CDR3 region has 19 residues. Germline V gene data show CDR1 as SGHTA and CDR2 as FQGTGA. Trimming removed 3 bases from V and 6 bases from J; junction bases left unmatched: 19. In DNA, the CDR3 is TGTGCCAGCAGCTTGGGTTTTCGGAGGACTAGCGGGTTGGCCTCCGAGCAGTACTTC. Its protein product is CASSLGFRRTSGLASEQYF.

The V gene is TRBV7-2, the J gene TRBJ1-1; the match to TRBD1 covers 10 bases. Germline CDR1 is SGHTA and CDR2 is FQGNSA. V trimming: 6 bases; J trimming: 8 bases; junction bases outside the gene matches: 9. The length of the CDR3 is 14 residues. The CDR3 here is CASRPGGTGVEAFF. CDR3 in DNA: TGTGCCAGCAGGCCCGGAGGGACAGGGGTAGAAGCTTTCTTT.

The V call is TRBV9, the J call TRBJ2-1; D perhaps matches TRBD2 (5 bases). The germline gives CDR1 SGDLS, CDR2 YYNGEE. The CDR3 loop spans 13 amino acids. Trimming took 3 bases from V and 4 from J, leaving 8 bases between them. The CDR3 nucleotides read TGTGCCAGCAGCGGGACTGTGTACAATGAGCAGTTCTTC. Protein: CASSGTVYNEQFF. The variable domain in full, completed from reference TRBV9 and TRBJ2-1, reads DSGVTQTPKHLITATGQRVTLRCSPRSGDLSVYWYQQSLDQGLQFLIQYYNGEERAKGNILERFSAQQFPDLHSELNLSSLELGDSALYFCASSGTVYNEQFFGPGTRLTVL.

The chain has TRBV29-1 and TRBJ1-1; TRBD1 aligns across 7 bases. J lost 1 base, V lost 5 bases, and 7 bases had no gene match. Germline-derived CDR1 and CDR2 are SQVTM and ANQGSEA. The CDR3 extends over 14 amino acids. CDR3 in DNA: TGCAGCGTTTTAACAGGGGAATGGAACACTGAAGCTTTCTTT. Protein: CSVLTGEWNTEAFF.

This chain uses TRBV21-1 with TRBJ2-5; TRBD1, the table's D call, was not compared with the DNA. TRBV21-1 is described as a pseudogene. The CDR3 length is 18 residues. The DNA of the CDR3 is TGTGCCAGCAGCAAAGCGCTTTTGTCAGGGAACCTCCCAGAGACCCAGTACTTC. It translates to CASSKALLSGNLPETQYF.

As regards this clone: The junction departs from germline at one end; a sequencing error may be responsible. The J gene is TRBJ2-3, the V gene TRBV7-7; 12 nucleotides align to TRBD2. CDR1 is SSHAT and CDR2 is FNYEAQ in the germline V gene (reference sequence). The CDR3 contains 14 residues. CDR3 in DNA: TGTGCTAGCAGCCTACGACTAGCGGGGGCTCGGAAGTATTTT. Its translation: CASSLRLAGARKYF.

J is TRBJ1-2 and V is TRBV7-9; TRBD1 aligns across 10 bases. CDR3 length equals 15 residues. From germline, CDR1 is SEHNR and CDR2 FQNEAQ (reference sequence). The V gene end was trimmed by 3 bases and the J gene end by 3 bases; junction bases not matched to a gene: 4. CDR3 sequence reads: CASSLGQGFDYGYTF. The CDR3 region has the DNA TGTGCCAGCAGCTTGGGACAGGGGTTCGACTATGGCTACACCTTC.

V usage is TRBV10-3 and J usage is TRBJ2-2, with 7 nucleotides matching TRBD1. The CDR3 length is 14 residues. V shed 6 bases, J shed 4 bases, and the junction held 5 bases outside the gene matches. Looked up from germline, CDR1 is ENHRY and CDR2 is SYGVKD. The CDR3 DNA reads TGTGCCATCAGCGACAGGGTGAGCACCGGGGAGCTGTTTTTT. Residues: CAISDRVSTGELFF.

As regards this clone: This CDR3 is also generated by other DNA sequences in the sample. The genes are TRBV27 and TRBJ1-3; possible D gene TRBD1, 6 bases. Between the trimmed V and J ends, which lost 6 bases and 4 bases, there was a span of 13 bases. The CDR3 is made up of 14 amino acids. Per germline, CDR1 MNHEY and CDR2 SMNVEV (reference sequence). The CDR3: CASSLGGPGNTIYF. CDR3 nucleotides: TGTGCCAGCAGCCTAGGGGGTCCCGGAAACACCATATATTTT.

The chain couples TRBV7-2 to TRBJ1-1, with TRBD1 identical over 7 bases. CDR3 length: 15 residues. V lost 4 bases and J lost 0; bases outside the gene matches: 5. Germline V lookup: CDR1 SGHTA, CDR2 FQGNSA. CDR3 nucleotides: TGTGCCAGCAGCTCACAGGGGAGATTGAACACTGAAGCTTTCTTT. This codes for CASSSQGRLNTEAFF.

This clone was detected a few times. The V gene is TRBV2, the J gene TRBJ1-2, with 8 bases identical to TRBD1. J was trimmed by 8 bases and V by 11 bases; bases with no gene match: 10. The CDR3 covers 12 residues. Germline V gives CDR1 SNHLY, CDR2 FYNNEI. CDR3: CAVHGDRGGYTF. The CDR3 DNA reads TGTGCCGTACACGGCGACAGGGGAGGCTACACCTTC.

The chain combines TRBV7-3 with TRBJ1-2, with unresolved D. Germline assignment: CDR1 SGHTA and CDR2 FQGTGA. V was clipped by 0 bases and J by 2 bases, with 4 bases between them. This CDR3 comprises 13 residues. CDR3 DNA sequence: TGTGCCAGCAGCTTAACTTCGAACTATGGCTACACCTTC. It specifies CASSLTSNYGYTF.

The rearrangement uses TRBV19 and TRBJ2-5, with TRBD1 matching over 10 bases. Unmatched junction bases numbered 13, after V lost 10 bases and J lost 5 bases. The CDR3 is 15 residues long. Looked up from germline, CDR1 is LNHDA and CDR2 is SQIVND (reference sequence). Here the CDR3 reads CANTGGTGDVETQYF. The CDR3 nucleotides read TGTGCCAATACAGGGGGGACAGGGGATGTGGAGACCCAGTACTTC.

This clone has a handful of counts. The chain employs TRBV11-3 and TRBJ2-7, with 13 nucleotides matching TRBD2. CDR3 size: 14 residues. Germline V gives CDR1 SGHNT, CDR2 YENEEA. V lost 4 bases to trimming and J lost 6 bases; unmatched junction nucleotides: 3. CDR3 sequence: CASSSRLAGGEQYF. In DNA, the CDR3 is TGTGCCAGCAGCTCGAGACTAGCGGGGGGCGAGCAGTACTTC.

Here the CDR3 DNA reads TGCGCCAGCAGCTTGGACAGCTATCTTAATTCACCCCTCCACTTT. This gives the protein CASSLDSYLNSPLHF. V usage is TRBV5-1 and J usage is TRBJ1-6; D call uncertain. The ends were cut back, 0 bases at V and 6 bases at J, with 10 bases in the middle. The CDR3 totals 15 residues. The germline gives CDR1 SGHRS, CDR2 YFSETQ.

This rearrangement joins TRBV5-1 to TRBJ2-2, with D maybe TRBD1 (6 bases). This CDR3 spans 15 amino acids. V was cut by 2 bases and J by 6 bases, with 14 bases left in between. The V gene's germline CDR1 is SGHRS and CDR2 YFSETQ. In DNA form, the CDR3 reads TGCGCCAGCAGCTTAGGGCAGGGGTATGCCGGGGAGCTGTTTTTT. Translated, it gives CASSLGQGYAGELFF.